A single sample is the source of the 8 T cell receptor beta chains below, sequenced in a study of Ad26.COV2.S vaccination and SARS-CoV-2 variants. Measured with immunoSEQ multiplex PCR; TCRdb has only the in-frame clones, and not every one. The table shows roughly 500,000 clones, with approximately 92% occurring only once. As for treatment: approximately 18 received Ad26.COV2.S at low or high dose, single or two shots; a few received placebo; per-sample allocation not given. The investigators took samples on day 63 after the first vaccine or placebo injection. The specimen comprised peripheral blood, sampled in a trial of Ad26.COV2.S vaccine versus placebo. The source of these receptors is a person aged 18 to 65 who received the Ad26.COV2.S COVID-19 vaccine or a placebo.

This CDR3 reads CASSQDSYEQYV. CDR3 DNA sequence: TGTGCCAGCAGCCAAGATTCATACGAGCAGTACGTC. The rearrangement uses TRBV14 and TRBJ2-7; D gene unclear. The V gene's germline CDR1 is SGHDN and CDR2 FVKESK. Deletions cut 0 bases from V and 4 bases from J, with 4 bases between. The CDR3 extends over 12 amino acids.

The rearrangement uses TRBV7-3 and TRBJ1-2; D call uncertain. The CDR3 runs to 14 residues. V was cut by 5 bases and J by 4 bases, with 14 bases left in between. In germline, CDR1 is SGHTA, CDR2 FQGTGA. This chain's CDR3 is CASSPDNLGYGYTF. The CDR3 DNA follows: TGTGCCAGCAGCCCCGACAACCTCGGCTATGGCTACACCTTC.

The V and J genes are TRBV7-8 and TRBJ1-4; no clear D. The CDR3 runs to 20 residues. V lost 5 bases to trimming and J lost 0 bases, with 25 bases between them. Germline CDR1 is SGHVS and CDR2 is FQNEAQ. The CDR3 DNA is TGTGCCAGCAGCCCACGGCAAGGGATTACTATATTGGCAACTAATGAAAAACTGTTTTTT. The encoded protein is CASSPRQGITILATNEKLFF.

The chain joins TRBV4-3 to TRBJ1-1; unclear D gene. V lost 0 bases and J 4 bases, leaving 9 bases between the germline ends. Germline CDR1 is LGHNA and CDR2 is YSLEER. This CDR3 contains 14 residues. The CDR3 reads CASSQDWSGTEAFF. Here the CDR3 DNA reads TGCGCCAGCAGCCAAGATTGGTCGGGCACTGAAGCTTTCTTT.

This chain joins TRBV19 and TRBJ1-1; possible D gene TRBD1, 6 bases. CDR3 length: 14 amino acids. V gave up 4 bases and J gave up 1 base, with 10 bases separating them. Germline-derived CDR1 and CDR2 are LNHDA and SQIVND (reference sequence). The CDR3 here is CASSTGTRNTEAFF. CDR3 in DNA: TGTGCCAGTAGTACCGGGACAAGGAACACTGAAGCTTTCTTT.

The chain combines TRBV12-3 or TRBV12-4 with TRBJ2-1; perhaps TRBD2 as D (5 bases). Trimming shortened V by 5 bases and J by 6 bases, and 8 bases separated the two germline ends. The CDR3 extends over 12 amino acids. The CDR3, as DNA: TGTGCCAGCAGTGGCCGGGGCAATGAGCAGTTCTTC. As protein: CASSGRGNEQFF.

CDR3 coding DNA: TGTGCCAGCAGCCGGACAGGGGGATACAATGAGCAGTTCTTC. Amino acid sequence: CASSRTGGYNEQFF. This chain joins TRBV7-9 and TRBJ2-1, with TRBD1 matching over 10 bases. V shed 5 bases and J 4 bases; nucleotides not matched to a gene: 2. From germline, CDR1 is SEHNR and CDR2 FQNEAQ (reference sequence). The CDR3 extends over 14 amino acids.

The J gene is TRBJ1-5, the V gene TRBV29-1, with D maybe TRBD1 (5 bases). The CDR3 runs to 13 residues. Germline V gene data show CDR1 as SQVTM and CDR2 as ANQGSEA. The V end lost 1 base, the J end lost 4 bases, and 8 bases lay between the germline ends. CDR3 protein: CSVEVGTNQPQHF. The DNA of the CDR3 is TGCAGCGTTGAAGTCGGGACTAATCAGCCCCAGCATTTT.